This paragraph reports one TCR beta chain. Its antigen remains unknown. Running of the assay took place at deep level. Assay used: immunoSEQ multiplex PCR; TCRdb lists only in-frame clones, some missing. The sample holds about 1,500,000 clones, 95% to 97% seen once. The data were obtained in a study of shared clonotypes between healthy human individuals. Findings and caveats of the study: A generally larger estimated richness was seen in naive subsets than in memory subsets.

Trimming took off 0 bases at V and 5 bases at J, with 14 bases between the two ends. CDR1 and CDR2 (germline): MGHRA, YSYEKL. The CDR3 length is 16 residues. The sequenced material came from naive CD4+ T cells sorted from blood. The subset was: CD45RA+ positively selected. V gene TRBV4-1 combines with J gene TRBJ1-5; D call uncertain. This TCR derives from a man between 25 and 39 years old in good health. CDR3: CASSQDVLGQYQPQHF. CDR3 DNA: TGCGCCAGCAGCCAAGATGTATTGGGTCAGTATCAGCCCCAGCATTTT.